This T cell receptor (beta chain) appears in the sequencing data of a study of CD8 T cells in Susac syndrome. V lost 6 bases, J lost 0 bases, and 8 bases stayed unmatched. From germline, CDR1 is WSHSY and CDR2 SAAADI. The CDR3 is made up of 16 amino acids. A quantity of 0.5 to 1 ug RNA underwent reverse transcription using random hexamers. TCRdb re-called the immunoSEQ multiplex PCR reads through MiXCR, storing one row per CDR3 protein. Among some 150,000 distinct CDR3 sequences listed, 94% were seen once. This receptor was taken from a human donor in good health. V and J are TRBV10-2 and TRBJ1-3; TRBD1 matches 7 bases. Sequencing input: CD4+ T cells from PBMCs. CDR3 in DNA: TGCGCCAGCAGCGTTACAGGGGTCAACTCTGGAAACACCATATATTTT. Amino acids: CASSVTGVNSGNTIYF.